These 8 T cell receptor beta chains came from one sample sequenced in a study of blood T cell repertoires in COVID-19. The repertoire was sequenced with immunoSEQ multiplex PCR; TCRdb's copy has only in-frame clones and lacks some. The sample comprises around 120,000 clones, around 80% of which are singletons, and under 5% rests with the top ten. The sample taken for sequencing was peripheral blood. Source of these receptors: a woman of 80 years or more with acute or convalescent COVID-19.

The DNA for the CDR3 is TGTGCCAGCACATATAGGGCAGGGGAGCAGTACTTC. Translating gives CASTYRAGEQYF. J is TRBJ2-7 and V is TRBV6-5; a weak D match, TRBD1 (5 bases). The CDR3 is made up of 12 amino acids. V was pared by 7 bases and J by 7 bases, with 14 bases between. Germline CDR1 MNHEY, CDR2 SVGAGI.

This clone was picked up a small number of times. The chain couples TRBV2 to TRBJ2-5; no clear D. V shed 5 bases and J shed 2 bases, with 6 bases lying between them. Germline V gene lookup returns CDR1 SNHLY and CDR2 FYNNEI. The CDR3 loop spans 12 amino acids. The DNA for the CDR3 is TGTGCCAGCAGTTTAGTACAAGAGACCCAGTACTTC. Protein product: CASSLVQETQYF. Full variable domain (outside the CDR3, taken from reference TRBV2 and TRBJ2-5): EPEVTQTPSHQVTQMGQEVILRCVPISNHLYFYWYRQILGQKVEFLVSFYNNEISEKSEIFDDQFSVERPDGSNFTLKIRSTKLEDSAMYFCASSLVQETQYFGPGTRLLVL.

This clone came up once. This chain links TRBV6-5 with TRBJ2-1; TRBD2 might be the D (7 bases). Germline lookup yields CDR1 MNHEY and CDR2 SVGAGI. This CDR3 has 15 amino acids. Trimming stripped 6 bases from V and 4 bases from J, with 16 bases between. The DNA of the CDR3 is TGTGCCAGCAGGGGGAGGGGGGGCAGTTACAATGAGCAGTTCTTC. Protein sequence: CASRGRGGSYNEQFF.

The rearrangement joins TRBV9 to TRBJ2-7; 11 nucleotides agree with TRBD1. V was pared by 1 base and J by 6 bases, with 3 bases of the junction left unmatched. The CDR3 extends over 14 amino acids. CDR1 is SGDLS and CDR2 is YYNGEE in the germline V gene. CDR3 in amino acids: CASSVSGQGGEQYF. Written as DNA, the CDR3 is TGTGCCAGCAGCGTATCGGGACAGGGGGGCGAGCAGTACTTC.

The J gene is TRBJ1-6, the V gene TRBV10-3; no firm D call. From germline, CDR1 is ENHRY and CDR2 SYGVKD. CDR3 size: 16 residues. V lost 6 bases, J lost 4 bases, and 16 bases lay in between. CDR3 in amino acids: CAIRASSWPYNSPLHF. For the CDR3, the DNA is TGTGCCATCAGGGCCAGTTCTTGGCCTTATAATTCACCCCTCCACTTT.

The chain links TRBV28 to TRBJ1-3; D gene ambiguous. Germline V gene lookup returns CDR1 MDHEN and CDR2 SYDVKM. The CDR3 length is 12 residues. Trimming stripped 6 bases from V and 4 bases from J, with 7 bases between. The CDR3 reads CASRRVGNTIYF. The CDR3 DNA sequence: TGTGCCAGCAGGAGGGTCGGAAACACCATATATTTT.

The rearrangement uses TRBV6-5 and TRBJ2-7; TRBD1 matches 7 bases. The V and J ends lost 8 bases and 0 bases, in that order; junction bases with no gene match: 10. The CDR3 sequence is 15 residues long. CDR1 MNHEY and CDR2 SVGAGI come from the germline V gene. The CDR3 spells CASDSQGRSSYEQYF. In nucleotides, the CDR3 is TGTGCCAGCGACTCACAGGGGCGTAGCTCCTACGAGCAGTACTTC.

The J gene is TRBJ1-4, the V gene TRBV4-3; D is perhaps TRBD1 (6 bases). Per the germline V gene, CDR1 is LGHNA and CDR2 is YSLEER. This CDR3 has 17 residues. Trimming shortened V by 1 base and J by 8 bases, and 20 bases separated the two germline ends. The CDR3 spells CASSQATPRRGGEKLFF. The CDR3 region has the DNA TGCGCCAGCAGCCAAGCAACCCCCCGCAGGGGTGGGGAAAAACTGTTTTTT.